The 12 T cell receptor beta chains in this list originate from one sample, sequenced in a study of response to subunit inactivated influenza vaccine. TCRdb re-derived calls from the RT-PCR reads in MiXCR, one entry per CDR3 protein. The profile shows 490,000 or so distinct CDR3 sequences, approximately 7.6% of them singletons. The specimen comprised PBMCs from blood, sampled roughly 24 months after vaccination. The receptors come from a man in his fifties or sixties who received an inactivated influenza vaccine.

This clonotype was detected many times. This sequence joins TRBV30 and TRBJ1-1; a weak D match, TRBD1 (5 bases). The germline gives CDR1 GTSNPN, CDR2 SVGIG (reference sequence). The CDR3 runs 12 residues. V lost 3 bases, J lost 1 base, and 6 bases lay in between. Here the CDR3 DNA reads TGTGCCTGGAGCAGGGCGAACACTGAAGCTTTCTTT. This encodes CAWSRANTEAFF.

A few counts support this clonotype. The junction differs from germline at one of its ends, possibly a read error. This sequence joins TRBV12-3 or TRBV12-4 and TRBJ2-3; 11 bases map to TRBD2. The CDR3 consists of 15 residues. CDR3 sequence: CASSIAGGVSDTQYF. The DNA of the CDR3 is TGTGCCAGCAGTATAGCGGGGGGGGTCTCAGATACGCAGTATTTT.

This clonotype was seen a few times. The rearrangement uses TRBV27 and TRBJ1-6; no clear D. Germline values: CDR1 MNHEY, CDR2 SMNVEV (reference sequence). The CDR3 is 15 amino acids. Trimming left V 4 bases short and J 2 bases short, with 9 bases between. The CDR3: CASSSQQAYNSPLHF. DNA for the CDR3: TGTGCCAGCAGTTCTCAGCAGGCCTATAATTCACCCCTCCACTTT.

This clonotype was counted at least ten times. The chain has TRBV4-3 and TRBJ1-2, with D possibly TRBD1 on 5 matching bases. Germline CDR1 LGHNA, CDR2 YSLEER. Trimming removed 0 bases from V and 2 bases from J, with 13 bases in between. The CDR3 length is 16 residues. The CDR3 DNA follows: TGCGCCAGCAGCCAAGATCGGGACCCAGGGAACTATGGCTACACCTTC. Translating gives CASSQDRDPGNYGYTF.

V gene TRBV7-9 combines with J gene TRBJ1-6, with D possibly TRBD1 on 6 matching bases. The CDR3 covers 16 residues. Germline V gene lookup returns CDR1 SEHNR and CDR2 FQNEAQ (reference sequence). V was clipped by 5 bases and J by 7 bases, with 18 bases between them. The CDR3: CASSTAGASVNSPLHF. In DNA, the CDR3 is TGTGCCAGCAGCACCGCAGGGGCCTCAGTAAATTCACCCCTCCACTTT.

There are many counts of this clonotype. The V call is TRBV2, the J call TRBJ1-1; no definite D call. The CDR3 has 14 residues. The germline gives CDR1 SNHLY, CDR2 FYNNEI. V was trimmed by 7 bases and J by 1 base, leaving 13 bases between them. The CDR3 DNA follows: TGTGCCAGCAAGTGGGAGAGAACGAACACTGAAGCTTTCTTT. This sequence encodes CASKWERTNTEAFF.

This clonotype was seen only a few times. The genes are TRBV20-1 and TRBJ2-2, with 11 bases lining up with TRBD2. This CDR3 region has 15 residues. CDR1 and CDR2 from the germline V gene are DFQATT and SNEGSKA (reference sequence). The V gene end was trimmed by 5 bases and the J gene end by 5 bases; junction bases not matched to a gene: 7. In nucleotides, the CDR3 is TGCAGTGCTCAGCTAGCGGGAGGTGGAACCGGGGAGCTGTTTTTT. Translated: CSAQLAGGGTGELFF.

In this sample, this clonotype turned up a few times. The chain uses TRBV7-9 and TRBJ2-5; D possibly matches TRBD1 or TRBD2 (5 bases each). Germline assignment: CDR1 SEHNR and CDR2 FQNEAQ (reference sequence). The CDR3 is 16 residues long. Trimming stripped 1 base from V and 0 bases from J, with 12 bases between. The CDR3 nucleotides are TGTGCCAGCAGCTTAGGGTGGGGGACGTACCAAGAGACCCAGTACTTC. Residues: CASSLGWGTYQETQYF. Based on the CDR3 plus reference TRBV7-9 and TRBJ2-5, the full variable domain is DTGVSQNPRHKITKRGQNVTFRCDPISEHNRLYWYRQTLGQGPEFLTYFQNEAQLEKSRLLSDRFSAERPKGSFSTLEIQRTEQGDSAMYLCASSLGWGTYQETQYFGPGTRLLVL.

This clonotype showed up many times. The V gene is TRBV29-1, the J gene TRBJ2-7, with D tentatively TRBD2 (6 bases). Germline V gene data show CDR1 as SQVTM and CDR2 as ANQGSEA. V shed 7 bases and J shed 4 bases, with 14 bases lying between them. The CDR3 contains 12 residues. CDR3 DNA: TGCAGCGGCAAAAAAGGAGGGTACGAGCAGTACTTC. It encodes CSGKKGGYEQYF.

This clonotype was found many times. V gene TRBV7-3 combines with J gene TRBJ2-3; D unresolved. Germline CDR1 and CDR2: SGHTA and FQGTGA. This CDR3 spans 13 amino acids. V was cut by 5 bases and J by 6 bases, with 12 bases left in between. The CDR3, as DNA: TGTGCCAGCAGCCCGCAGATGTTCGATACGCAGTATTTT. Protein sequence: CASSPQMFDTQYF.

The chain employs TRBV11-2 and TRBJ1-1, with 10 bases aligning to TRBD1. The CDR3 extends over 19 amino acids. Looked up from germline, CDR1 is SGHAT and CDR2 is FQNNGV. V lost 5 bases and J lost 3; bases outside the gene matches: 18. In DNA, the CDR3 is TGTGCCAGCAGCCCCCTTACTCTGGGACAGGGGTCCCGTTACACTGAAGCTTTCTTT. This codes for CASSPLTLGQGSRYTEAFF.

This clonotype was observed many times. The chain has TRBV3-1 and TRBJ2-1, with D maybe TRBD2 (5 bases). CDR1 is LGHDT, CDR2 YNNKEL, per germline (reference sequence). CDR3 length: 13 amino acids. V lost 5 bases, J lost 6 bases, and 11 bases lay in between. The CDR3 region is CASSYGRGNEQFF. The CDR3 DNA is TGTGCCAGCAGCTATGGGAGAGGCAATGAGCAGTTCTTC.